The 12 T cell receptor beta chains reported below all come from one sample, sequenced in a study of siplizumab effects on memory and regulatory T cells. Assay used: immunoSEQ multiplex PCR; TCRdb lists only in-frame clones, some missing. The table lists about 120,000 clones, 94% of them singletons. The specimen was non-Treg CD4+ T cells sorted from blood. Every receptor here comes from a human donor in good health.

This chain connects TRBV7-8 to TRBJ1-1, with 7 bases identical to TRBD1. V gave up 4 bases and J gave up 5 bases; unmatched junction bases: 10. This CDR3 contains 15 residues. Germline assignment: CDR1 SGHVS and CDR2 FQNEAQ. Written as DNA, the CDR3 is TGTGCCAGCAGCTCCCGAGGGACAGACGCAACTGAAGCTTTCTTT. The encoded protein is CASSSRGTDATEAFF.

This sequence joins TRBV9 and TRBJ2-7; 8 bases agree with TRBD1. CDR3 size: 17 residues. Trimming at V came to 0 bases and at J to 2 bases, leaving 10 bases not matched to a gene. Germline V CDR1 and CDR2: SGDLS, YYNGEE. As DNA, the CDR3 is TGTGCCAGCAGCGTAGACTCAGGAGGACAGGGCCCCTACGAGCAGTACTTC. It yields the protein CASSVDSGGQGPYEQYF.

The chain recombines TRBV7-6 with TRBJ2-6; D may match TRBD1 or TRBD2 (6 bases each). Germline assignment: CDR1 SGHVS and CDR2 FNYEAQ. The CDR3 has 15 residues. Trimming pared 3 bases from V and 2 bases from J, leaving 8 bases between. For the CDR3, the DNA is TGTGCCAGCAGCTTTGGGGGGCCTGGGGCCAACGTCCTGACTTTC. Residues: CASSFGGPGANVLTF.

This chain joins TRBV4-1 and TRBJ2-2; TRBD2 agrees at 10 bases. Germline CDR1 MGHRA, CDR2 YSYEKL. The CDR3 extends over 16 amino acids. The V and J ends lost 3 bases and 8 bases, in that order; junction bases with no gene match: 9. The CDR3, as DNA: TGCGCCAGCAGCCAGCTAGCGGGGGTGCGTGCGGGGGAGCTGTTTTTT. Translated, it gives CASSQLAGVRAGELFF.

The chain recombines TRBV30 with TRBJ1-5; D is perhaps TRBD1 (6 bases). Germline CDR1 reads GTSNPN; CDR2 reads SVGIG (reference sequence). This CDR3 is built from 14 residues. V gave up 2 bases and J gave up 5 bases, with 13 bases separating them. The CDR3 coding sequence is TGTGCCTGGAGTCCAAGCGACAGGTATCAGCCCCAGCATTTT. Protein sequence: CAWSPSDRYQPQHF. Using reference TRBV30 and TRBJ1-5 for the parts outside the CDR3, the full variable domain is SQTIHQWPATLVQPVGSPLSLECTVEGTSNPNLYWYRQAAGRGLQLLFYSVGIGQISSEVPQNLSASRPQDRQFILSSKKLLLSDSGFYLCAWSPSDRYQPQHFGDGTRLSIL.

The chain is built from TRBV7-6 and TRBJ2-5; a weak D match, TRBD2 (5 bases). This CDR3 region has 13 residues. With 1 base removed from V and 5 bases from J, the gap between germline ends came to 8 bases. Germline values: CDR1 SGHVS, CDR2 FNYEAQ. CDR3 DNA: TGTGCCAGCAGCTTAGGGCTAGCTGAGACCCAGTACTTC. Translating gives CASSLGLAETQYF.

The V and J genes are TRBV27 and TRBJ2-4; D ambiguous. The ends were cut back, 8 bases at V and 0 bases at J, with 17 bases in the middle. CDR3 length: 16 amino acids. Germline assignment: CDR1 MNHEY and CDR2 SMNVEV (reference sequence). CDR3 loop: CASGQTTQLAKNIQYF. CDR3 sequence (DNA): TGTGCCAGCGGTCAGACAACACAACTAGCCAAAAACATTCAGTACTTC.

This rearrangement joins TRBV5-8 to TRBJ2-3; tentatively, D is TRBD1 or TRBD2 (5 bases each). The V gene lost 1 base and the J gene lost 1 base, with 10 bases spanning the gap. From germline, CDR1 is SGHTS and CDR2 YDEGEE. The CDR3 extends over 15 amino acids. The CDR3 loop reads CASSLRLGGTDTQYF. In DNA form, the CDR3 reads TGTGCCAGCAGCTTGAGGCTGGGGGGCACAGATACGCAGTATTTT. Combining the CDR3 with reference TRBV5-8 and TRBJ2-3 gives the whole variable domain EAGVTQSPTHLIKTRGQQATLRCSPISGHTSVYWYQQALGLGLQFLLWYDEGEERNRGNFPPRFSGRQFPNYSSELNVNALELEDSALYLCASSLRLGGTDTQYFGPGTRLTVL.

This clone has only a few counts. V gene TRBV7-9 combines with J gene TRBJ1-5; D is perhaps TRBD1 (5 bases). CDR3 length equals 15 residues. Trimming removed 8 bases at V and 8 bases at J, with 22 bases between. CDR1 and CDR2 from the germline V gene are SEHNR and FQNEAQ (reference sequence). DNA of the CDR3: TGTGCCAGCGGCATGGGACTCTTAGAACTGGAGCCCCAGCATTTT. Translated, it gives CASGMGLLELEPQHF.

This chain links TRBV15 with TRBJ2-3; D possibly corresponds to TRBD2 (5 bases). The CDR3 loop spans 18 amino acids. The V end lost 0 bases, the J end lost 1 base, and 17 bases lay between the germline ends. CDR1 is LNHNV and CDR2 is YYDKDF in the germline V gene (reference sequence). The chain's CDR3 is CATSREIAVRVGTDTQYF. In DNA form, the CDR3 reads TGTGCCACCAGCAGAGAGATCGCGGTGAGGGTTGGCACAGATACGCAGTATTTT.

V is TRBV5-1 and J is TRBJ2-7; D uncertain. Trimming left V 4 bases short and J 3 bases short, with 11 bases between. Germline V CDR1 and CDR2: SGHRS, YFSETQ. This CDR3 has 13 amino acids. The DNA of the CDR3 is TGCGCCAGCAGCCCGCCCAATTTCTACGAGCAGTACTTC. This translates into CASSPPNFYEQYF.

Turning to this clone: Additional DNA sequences in this sample encode the identical CDR3. CDR3 nucleotide sequence: TGTGCCAGCAGCCCCGGGACACTGGAGATTGGGGGCTACACCTTC. Amino acids: CASSPGTLEIGGYTF. This rearrangement joins TRBV7-2 to TRBJ1-2; TRBD1 is a possible D gene (6 bases). Deletions cut 5 bases from V and 8 bases from J, with 21 bases between. The CDR3 spans 15 residues. The germline CDR1 and CDR2 sequences are SGHTA and FQGNSA. Drawing the rest from reference TRBV7-2 and TRBJ1-2, the complete variable domain is GAGVSQSPSNKVTEKGKDVELRCDPISGHTALYWYRQSLGQGLEFLIYFQGNSAPDKSGLPSDRFSAERTGGSVSTLTIQRTQQEDSAVYLCASSPGTLEIGGYTFGSGTRLTVV.